Included here is one T cell receptor beta chain sequence, with context. Its antigen is not known. CDR1 is SGHNT and CDR2 is YENEEA in the germline V gene. This CDR3 is 14 amino acids long. V lost 0 bases and J lost 5, with 9 bases in between. This entry belongs to a study of identifying expanded T cells in peripheral blood. Study observations and caveats: Variance in clone template counts between approximately 2-week samples significantly increased with total template count across all healthy donors.

Collection occurred without any documented infections or immune events in donors. Generated by immunoSEQ multiplex PCR, the TCRdb table keeps only in-frame clones and is missing some. The sample yields approximately 100,000 clones, about nine tenths seen once. The sequencing input was blood. The origin of this receptor is a person between 18 and 70 years old in good health. The chain carries TRBV11-3 and TRBJ2-3, with D unresolved. For the CDR3, the DNA is TGTGCCAGCAGCTTAGATCAGAGTAGAGATACGCAGTATTTT. Protein: CASSLDQSRDTQYF. Using reference TRBV11-3 and TRBJ2-3 for the parts outside the CDR3, the full variable domain is EAGVVQSPRYKIIEKKQPVAFWCNPISGHNTLYWYLQNLGQGPELLIRYENEEAVDDSQLPKDRFSAERLKGVDSTLKIQPAELGDSAVYLCASSLDQSRDTQYFGPGTRLTVL.